What follows are 20 T cell receptor beta chains derived from one specimen sequenced in a study of blood T cell repertoires in COVID-19. The repertoire was sequenced with immunoSEQ multiplex PCR; TCRdb's copy has only in-frame clones and lacks some. This repertoire shows around 250,000 clones, about 91% found once; its top ten account for 1% to 1.5%. Sequenced material: PBMCs or T cells enriched from blood (not recorded which). Source of these receptors: a woman aged 40 to 50 with acute COVID-19.

A single count supports this clone. The chain combines TRBV6-5 with TRBJ2-7, with TRBD1 matching over 7 bases. This CDR3 contains 16 residues. The V segment lost 0 bases and the J segment 4 bases; nucleotides outside the gene matches: 9. Germline values: CDR1 MNHEY, CDR2 SVGAGI. CDR3: CASSYSTGQMTYEQYF. The CDR3 bases are TGTGCCAGCAGTTACTCTACGGGACAGATGACTTACGAGCAGTACTTC.

This chain connects TRBV10-3 to TRBJ2-3; D is uncertain. V dropped 0 bases and J dropped 7 bases, with 5 bases sitting between them. CDR1 is ENHRY, CDR2 SYGVKD, per germline. This CDR3 is built from 12 residues. CDR3: CAISESGYTQYF. In DNA, the CDR3 is TGTGCCATCAGTGAGTCCGGGTATACGCAGTATTTT.

The chain combines TRBV7-6 with TRBJ2-3; 7 nucleotides align to TRBD1. V trimming: 3 bases; J trimming: 1 base; junction bases outside the gene matches: 4. The germline V gene has CDR1 SGHVS and CDR2 FNYEAQ. This CDR3 has 15 amino acids. CDR3 coding DNA: TGTGCCAGCAGCTTTAGGGGGCTCGGCACAGATACGCAGTATTTT. Translating it yields CASSFRGLGTDTQYF.

The chain employs TRBV19 and TRBJ2-6; 7 bases are a match to TRBD1. There are 16 residues in the CDR3. The germline gives CDR1 LNHDA, CDR2 SQIVND (reference sequence). With V trimmed by 4 bases and J by 4 bases, 7 bases remained unmatched. This CDR3 is CASSTPTGFGANVLTF. DNA for the CDR3: TGTGCCAGTAGTACGCCGACAGGGTTCGGGGCCAACGTCCTGACTTTC.

Many counts were recorded for this clone. V and J are TRBV4-3 and TRBJ1-2, with TRBD1 as a possible D gene (6 bases). From germline, CDR1 is LGHNA and CDR2 YSLEER. The CDR3 sequence is 17 residues long. V was pared by 1 base and J by 0 bases, with 15 bases between. The CDR3: CASSQVGRTVANYGYTF. The CDR3 DNA follows: TGCGCCAGCAGCCAAGTGGGTAGGACAGTAGCTAACTATGGCTACACCTTC.

The V call is TRBV20-1, the J call TRBJ2-7, with D perhaps TRBD2 (5 bases). The V gene's germline CDR1 is DFQATT and CDR2 SNEGSKA (reference sequence). This CDR3 region has 11 residues. With 5 bases removed from V and 4 bases from J, the gap between germline ends came to 9 bases. Here the CDR3 reads CSAPLAYEQYF. CDR3 bases: TGCAGTGCTCCTCTAGCATACGAGCAGTACTTC.

The chain couples TRBV9 to TRBJ2-5; 9 bases are shared with TRBD2. V trimming: 3 bases; J trimming: 1 base; junction bases outside the gene matches: 4. The CDR3 covers 15 residues. Germline V lookup: CDR1 SGDLS, CDR2 YYNGEE. CDR3 amino acids: CASSDSGSIQETQYF. The CDR3, as DNA: TGTGCCAGCAGCGATAGCGGGAGCATCCAAGAGACCCAGTACTTC.

This clone was recorded once. The rearrangement uses TRBV10-1 and TRBJ2-2, with 7 positions matching TRBD1. Germline V CDR1 and CDR2: WNHNN, SYGVQD (reference sequence). With 4 bases clipped from V and 1 base from J, the junction kept 0 bases outside the gene matches. This CDR3 contains 14 residues. The CDR3 bases are TGCGCCAGCAGTGGGACAGGGAACACCGGGGAGCTGTTTTTT. The encoded protein is CASSGTGNTGELFF.

The chain uses TRBV25-1 and TRBJ1-3, with TRBD1 matching over 7 bases. After removal of 6 bases from V and 0 bases from J, the junction contained 2 bases not matched to a gene. Germline V gives CDR1 MGHDK, CDR2 SYGVNS. The CDR3 sequence is 14 residues long. The CDR3 spells CASSRDSSGNTIYF. As DNA, the CDR3 is TGTGCCAGCAGCCGGGACAGCTCTGGAAACACCATATATTTT.

This clone showed up just a few times. V gene TRBV24-1 combines with J gene TRBJ1-2; perhaps TRBD1 as D (6 bases). The CDR3 totals 15 residues. Germline-derived CDR1 and CDR2 are KGHDR and SFDVKD. The V and J ends lost 4 bases and 3 bases respectively, with 14 bases between them. The DNA of the CDR3 is TGTGCCACCAGTGACCCAAGCGGACAGTACTATGGCTACACCTTC. Its protein is CATSDPSGQYYGYTF.

The chain employs TRBV28 and TRBJ1-1; no clear D. The V gene's germline CDR1 is MDHEN and CDR2 SYDVKM. Trimming took off 8 bases at V and 7 bases at J, with 11 bases between the two ends. The CDR3 length is 11 residues. CDR3 sequence reads: CASEGPGEAFF. The CDR3 DNA reads as TGTGCCAGCGAGGGTCCAGGTGAAGCTTTCTTT.

The V gene is TRBV7-8, the J gene TRBJ2-6; TRBD2 matches 7 bases. The CDR3 covers 16 residues. V lost 5 bases, J lost 1 base, and 5 bases stayed unmatched. The germline gives CDR1 SGHVS, CDR2 FQNEAQ. CDR3 residues: CASSPGGGSGANVLTF. The CDR3 DNA reads as TGTGCCAGCAGCCCCGGGGGAGGGTCTGGGGCCAACGTCCTGACTTTC.

V usage is TRBV6-5 and J usage is TRBJ1-1, with 8 bases matching TRBD1. The trim removed 7 bases at V and 6 bases at J, leaving 7 bases unmatched. The CDR3 sequence is 13 residues long. Germline loops: CDR1 MNHEY, CDR2 SVGAGI. CDR3 sequence (DNA): TGTGCCAGCATAGAGGACAGGGACGCTGAAGCTTTCTTT. Residues: CASIEDRDAEAFF.

The chain links TRBV27 to TRBJ2-1; maybe TRBD2 (6 bases). The V gene lost 6 bases and the J gene lost 2 bases, with 17 bases spanning the gap. Germline assignment: CDR1 MNHEY and CDR2 SMNVEV (reference sequence). There are 16 residues in the CDR3. The CDR3 reads CASSTSIGEAYNEQFF. CDR3 nucleotides: TGTGCCAGCAGCACTTCCATTGGGGAGGCCTACAATGAGCAGTTCTTC.

The table lists this clone with many counts. The V call is TRBV27, the J call TRBJ1-1; perhaps TRBD1 as D (6 bases). Per the germline V gene, CDR1 is MNHEY and CDR2 is SMNVEV (reference sequence). V was clipped by 6 bases and J by 4 bases, with 18 bases between them. The length of the CDR3 is 15 residues. CDR3 amino acids: CASRRRGGAGTEAFF. The CDR3, as DNA: TGTGCCAGCAGGCGACGCGGGGGCGCCGGCACTGAAGCTTTCTTT.

The chain joins TRBV6-1 to TRBJ1-1, with no clear D. This CDR3 region has 17 residues. Between the trimmed V and J ends, which lost 6 bases and 5 bases, there was a span of 25 bases. Germline V gives CDR1 MNHNS, CDR2 SASEGT. The CDR3 region is CASSELYPVRGSTEAFF. CDR3 nucleotide sequence: TGTGCCAGCAGCGAACTATACCCGGTGCGGGGATCGACTGAAGCTTTCTTT.

The rearrangement links TRBV29-1 to TRBJ2-5; no reliable D call. This CDR3 region has 11 residues. Between the trimmed V and J ends, which lost 3 bases and 5 bases, there was a span of 7 bases. Germline V gives CDR1 SQVTM, CDR2 ANQGSEA. The CDR3 loop is CSVDVGETQYF. The CDR3 DNA sequence: TGCAGCGTTGATGTCGGGGAGACCCAGTACTTC.

The genes are TRBV5-5 and TRBJ2-7, with 11 bases aligning to TRBD1. V lost 2 bases to trimming and J lost 3 bases; unmatched junction nucleotides: 7. The germline gives CDR1 SGHKS, CDR2 YYEKEE (reference sequence). This CDR3 spans 16 amino acids. The CDR3 DNA is TGTGCCAGCAGCTTAAATTCCGGGACAGGGGGCTACGAGCAGTACTTC. As protein: CASSLNSGTGGYEQYF.

This sequence joins TRBV28 and TRBJ1-5, with 9 bases that match TRBD1. Per germline, CDR1 MDHEN and CDR2 SYDVKM. The CDR3 consists of 16 residues. V was pared by 7 bases and J by 6 bases, with 13 bases of the junction left unmatched. CDR3 nucleotide sequence: TGTGCCAGCACCGGAGGAGGGACAGGGTGGGTTCAGCCCCAGCATTTT. Translating it yields CASTGGGTGWVQPQHF.

V usage is TRBV30 and J usage is TRBJ2-1, with 11 bases that match TRBD2. CDR3 length: 15 amino acids. V lost 4 bases, J lost 9 bases, and 11 bases stayed unmatched. Germline V gene lookup returns CDR1 GTSNPN and CDR2 SVGIG (reference sequence). The CDR3 is CAWNHLSGRGAEQFF. In DNA form, the CDR3 reads TGTGCCTGGAATCACCTTAGCGGGAGGGGTGCTGAGCAGTTCTTC.